This T cell receptor (beta chain) was sequenced during a study of shared clonotypes between healthy human individuals. Using immunoSEQ multiplex PCR, the repertoire was profiled, and TCRdb retains in-frame clones only, with some absent. This sample carries 2 million to 3 million clones, roughly 93% of them seen once, and the ten largest clones take 0.35% to 0.45%. The germline V gene has CDR1 LGHNA and CDR2 YNFKEQ. V lost 0 bases to trimming and J lost 5 bases, with 14 bases between them. The CDR3 consists of 15 residues. V is TRBV4-2 and J is TRBJ2-7; the D is unclear. Sequenced: naive CD4+ T cells from PBMCs. As for subset: CD45RA+ positively selected. The TCR comes from a man younger than 35 in good health. Some clones in this sample may be carry-over from other donors' samples. In DNA, the CDR3 is TGTGCCAGCAGCCAAGAACCCCTTCGTAACCACGAGCAGTACTTC. This encodes CASSQEPLRNHEQYF.